The rows below give T cell receptor beta chains drawn from one sample of a study of T cell responses to AZD1222 COVID-19 vaccine. Sequencing used immunoSEQ multiplex PCR; TCRdb keeps in-frame clones, though not all of them. This repertoire shows under 200,000 clones, 90% to 95% found once; its top ten account for about 0.6%. The starting material was peripheral blood, obtained on day 0 of AZD1222 vaccination. The receptor set was obtained from an adult in good health. Each CDR3 is given without its conserved first and last residue. The order of the fields is J gene, V gene, CDR3 protein.

j_gene: TRBJ1-2
v_gene: TRBV30
CDR3aa: AWRSPGGLGGYT

j_gene: TRBJ2-5
v_gene: TRBV10-3
CDR3aa: AISYKGGTEETQY

j_gene: TRBJ1-2
v_gene: TRBV4-2
CDR3aa: ASSQDPQGRRIVYGYT

j_gene: TRBJ1-1
v_gene: TRBV7-6
CDR3aa: ASSLGGTGGTEAF

j_gene: TRBJ1-5
v_gene: TRBV30
CDR3aa: AWSAGDGNQPQH

j_gene: TRBJ1-2
v_gene: TRBV30
CDR3aa: AWSLPWDRANYGYT

j_gene: TRBJ1-5
v_gene: TRBV12-3/TRBV12-4
CDR3aa: ASTSAGNQPQH

j_gene: TRBJ1-2
v_gene: TRBV5-4
CDR3aa: ASSPAESRRSSYGYT

j_gene: TRBJ2-3
v_gene: TRBV19
CDR3aa: ASQWTSGSTDTQY

j_gene: TRBJ2-1
v_gene: TRBV27
CDR3aa: ASSLGPDRAHEQF

j_gene: TRBJ1-1
v_gene: TRBV5-4
CDR3aa: ASSPGGTGAMNTEAF

j_gene: TRBJ1-1
v_gene: TRBV6-5
CDR3aa: ASRVNRGRDTEAF

j_gene: TRBJ2-7
v_gene: TRBV28
CDR3aa: ASSQSPLREQY

j_gene: TRBJ2-7
v_gene: TRBV10-2
CDR3aa: ASHRDTSYEQY

j_gene: TRBJ1-1
v_gene: TRBV18
CDR3aa: ASSPVGHTEAF

j_gene: TRBJ1-5
v_gene: TRBV15
CDR3aa: ATSRSNIGTAYSNQPQH

j_gene: TRBJ2-1
v_gene: TRBV3-1/TRBV3-2
CDR3aa: ASSGTSANNEQF

j_gene: TRBJ1-6
v_gene: TRBV19
CDR3aa: ASSLQGPSPLH

j_gene: TRBJ1-1
v_gene: TRBV10-3
CDR3aa: ATSIQRPDRENTEAF

j_gene: TRBJ1-1
v_gene: TRBV5-1
CDR3aa: ASSGTGAGGEAF

j_gene: TRBJ2-5
v_gene: TRBV3-1/TRBV3-2
CDR3aa: ASSRRLMGQETQY

j_gene: TRBJ1-1
v_gene: TRBV30
CDR3aa: AWSGKNTEAF

j_gene: TRBJ2-1
v_gene: TRBV6-5
CDR3aa: ASIPGGGRQNEQF

j_gene: TRBJ1-2
v_gene: TRBV3-1/TRBV3-2
CDR3aa: ASSQARSGYT

j_gene: TRBJ1-5
v_gene: TRBV6-5
CDR3aa: ASSRQAYSNQPQH

j_gene: TRBJ2-7
v_gene: TRBV27
CDR3aa: ASSLAGSNYEQY

j_gene: TRBJ1-6
v_gene: TRBV2
CDR3aa: ASSPTGGRSYNSPLH

j_gene: TRBJ2-5
v_gene: TRBV5-8
CDR3aa: ASSLGLGNQETQY

j_gene: TRBJ2-2
v_gene: TRBV5-1
CDR3aa: ASSPLAGVNTGELF

j_gene: TRBJ2-6
v_gene: TRBV6-1
CDR3aa: ASSDGNSGANVLT

j_gene: TRBJ2-2
v_gene: TRBV9
CDR3aa: ASSVRGDNPGELF

j_gene: TRBJ1-5
v_gene: TRBV6-1
CDR3aa: ASSDPGGNQPQH

j_gene: TRBJ1-6
v_gene: TRBV2
CDR3aa: ASNRLSGGNNSPLH

j_gene: TRBJ2-6
v_gene: TRBV19
CDR3aa: ASSDMGQGYWANVLT

j_gene: TRBJ2-3
v_gene: TRBV3-1/TRBV3-2
CDR3aa: ASSYYTDRADTQY

j_gene: TRBJ2-1
v_gene: TRBV28
CDR3aa: ASSPRWREGLDEQF

j_gene: TRBJ1-5
v_gene: TRBV18
CDR3aa: ASSPDRVQPQH

j_gene: TRBJ1-2
v_gene: TRBV9
CDR3aa: ASSVEGTRGDYGYT

j_gene: TRBJ1-2
v_gene: TRBV21-1
CDR3aa: ASSNGRDRENGYT